A selection of T cell receptor beta chains follows, all from one sample in a study of T cell repertoires in cytomegalovirus infection. A single record per CDR3 protein comes from TCRdb applying MiXCR to the reads. The table lists approximately 300,000 distinct CDR3 sequences, 25% to 35% of them singletons. These TCRs are of unknown antigen specificity. Sequenced material: cultured PBMCs, taken from culture after CMV antigen stimulation. These TCRs come from a human donor in good health (CMV status not recorded). Some clones in this sample may be carry-over from other donors' samples. Both conserved end residues are part of each CDR3. D genes are given only for firm matches. Size values are once, few and many counts, or a class for expanded clones, and some rows have none.

clone_size: many; v_call: TRBV7-6; d_call: NA; j_call: TRBJ2-7; cdr3_nt: TGTGCCAGCAGTGTTGGAGTAAACTCCTACGAGCAGTACTTC; cdr3_aa: CASSVGVNSYEQYF
clone_size: NA; v_call: TRBV4-1; d_call: NA; j_call: TRBJ1-4; cdr3_nt: TGCGCCAGCAGCCAAGATTACTTAGGCATTCATGAAAAACTGTTTTTT; cdr3_aa: CASSQDYLGIHEKLFF
clone_size: NA; v_call: TRBV7-2; d_call: TRBD2; j_call: TRBJ2-7; cdr3_nt: TGTGCCAGCAGCTCGGGACTAGCCGGCGAGCAGTACTTC; cdr3_aa: CASSSGLAGEQYF
clone_size: NA; v_call: TRBV5-1; d_call: NA; j_call: TRBJ1-5; cdr3_nt: TGCGCCAGCAGTGAAGGTGGCGGAGGGCCCCAGCATTTT; cdr3_aa: CASSEGGGGPQHF
clone_size: NA; v_call: TRBV5-1; d_call: NA; j_call: TRBJ2-7; cdr3_nt: TGCGCCAGCAGCTTGGAGGGGAACGAGCAGTACTTC; cdr3_aa: CASSLEGNEQYF
clone_size: NA; v_call: TRBV7-8; d_call: TRBD1; j_call: TRBJ1-3; cdr3_nt: TGTGCCAGCAGCTTTGGTTCGAATACAGGGGCTGGAAACACCATATATTTT; cdr3_aa: CASSFGSNTGAGNTIYF
clone_size: NA; v_call: TRBV19; d_call: TRBD1; j_call: TRBJ1-6; cdr3_nt: TGTGCCAGTAAAACAGGGGGAAATTCACCCCTCCACTTT; cdr3_aa: CASKTGGNSPLHF
clone_size: few; v_call: TRBV19; d_call: NA; j_call: TRBJ2-3; cdr3_nt: TGTGCCAGCTCCGTAGGCAGTTTAGATACGCAGTATTTT; cdr3_aa: CASSVGSLDTQYF
clone_size: NA; v_call: TRBV7-2; d_call: NA; j_call: TRBJ1-4; cdr3_nt: TGTGCCAGCAGCTTCCAGGGAGGGGAAAAACTGTTTTTT; cdr3_aa: CASSFQGGEKLFF
clone_size: NA; v_call: TRBV12-3/TRBV12-4; d_call: NA; j_call: TRBJ1-4; cdr3_nt: TGTGCCAGCAGTGAACAGGGCCTGAATGAAAAACTGTTTTTT; cdr3_aa: CASSEQGLNEKLFF
clone_size: NA; v_call: TRBV19; d_call: TRBD1; j_call: TRBJ1-1; cdr3_nt: TGTGCCAGTAGTATCTACAGGGGTGGCACTGAAGCTTTCTTT; cdr3_aa: CASSIYRGGTEAFF
clone_size: few; v_call: TRBV7-9; d_call: TRBD1; j_call: TRBJ1-4; cdr3_nt: TGTGCCAGCAGCCCGGGACAGCTTAATGAAAAACTGTTTTTT; cdr3_aa: CASSPGQLNEKLFF
clone_size: NA; v_call: TRBV10-3; d_call: TRBD1; j_call: TRBJ1-3; cdr3_nt: TGTGCCATCAGTCGGACAGGGCTGGGAGGAAACACCATATATTTT; cdr3_aa: CAISRTGLGGNTIYF
clone_size: NA; v_call: TRBV2; d_call: NA; j_call: TRBJ2-5; cdr3_nt: TGTGCCAGCAGCCAAGAGGGTGGAGAGACCCAGTACTTC; cdr3_aa: CASSQEGGETQYF
clone_size: NA; v_call: TRBV28; d_call: NA; j_call: TRBJ1-2; cdr3_nt: TGTGCCAGCAGGTCCCCGGACAGTCCCTATGGCTACACCTTC; cdr3_aa: CASRSPDSPYGYTF
clone_size: few; v_call: TRBV27; d_call: NA; j_call: TRBJ2-7; cdr3_nt: TGTGCCAGCAGTTTAGTAATTGGTTACGAGCAGTACTTC; cdr3_aa: CASSLVIGYEQYF
clone_size: few; v_call: TRBV7-3; d_call: NA; j_call: TRBJ2-2; cdr3_nt: TGTGCCAGCAGCTTAAAAATTACCGGGGAGCTGTTTTTT; cdr3_aa: CASSLKITGELFF
clone_size: NA; v_call: TRBV20-1; d_call: TRBD1; j_call: TRBJ2-7; cdr3_nt: TGCAGTGCTAGTCTCTCCGGGACAGCGGCTTACGAGCAGTACTTC; cdr3_aa: CSASLSGTAAYEQYF
clone_size: few; v_call: TRBV28; d_call: NA; j_call: TRBJ1-2; cdr3_nt: TGTGCCAGCAGTTTGGGGGGCACAGGGAACTATGGCTACACCTTC; cdr3_aa: CASSLGGTGNYGYTF
clone_size: few; v_call: TRBV7-6; d_call: NA; j_call: TRBJ2-1; cdr3_nt: TGTGCCAGCAATTTTGGCGATTCGAGCTCCTACAATGAGCAGTTCTTC; cdr3_aa: CASNFGDSSSYNEQFF
clone_size: NA; v_call: TRBV11-2; d_call: TRBD2; j_call: TRBJ2-3; cdr3_nt: TGTGCCAGCAGCTCACTAGCGGGGGCCCCTAAACCGTATTTT; cdr3_aa: CASSSLAGAPKPYF
clone_size: NA; v_call: TRBV19; d_call: TRBD1; j_call: TRBJ1-2; cdr3_nt: TGTGCCAGTAGGACCCCGGGACAGGGGGACTATGGCTACACCTTC; cdr3_aa: CASRTPGQGDYGYTF
clone_size: NA; v_call: TRBV20-1; d_call: NA; j_call: TRBJ1-1; cdr3_nt: TGCAGTGCTAGAAGTTCGAACACTGAAGCTTTCTTT; cdr3_aa: CSARSSNTEAFF